The clone carrying this T cell receptor beta chain has only one observation. As yet, its antigen is unknown. The same CDR3 is also encoded by other DNA sequences in this sample. This sample was included in a study of shared clonotypes between healthy human individuals. Study information: Participating donors consisted of a couple of women and a few men aged 18 to 49. Notes on the study in general: Richness estimates generally favored naive over memory subsets.

Naive CD8 cells lacked CD45RO, underwent positive selection for CCR7 and left out terminally differentiated effector memory CD45RA+ cells. Donors comprised healthy HIV-negative adults lacking recent acute infections or vaccinations. The germline V and J ends were trimmed by 3 bases and 8 bases, with 11 bases remaining between them. Germline values: CDR1 SEHNR, CDR2 FQNEAQ (reference sequence). This CDR3 contains 13 residues. Each subset's genomic DNA was shared equally among a number of immunoSEQ plates. Sequencing used immunoSEQ multiplex PCR; TCRdb keeps in-frame clones, though not all of them. This table has under 1 million clones, around 93% appearing once.

Sequencing was done on a sample of naive CD8+ T cells sorted from blood. The J gene is TRBJ2-1, the V gene TRBV7-9; D uncertain. This receptor was identified in a man aged 25-45 years in good health. This CDR3 reads CASSLSNRDEQFF. DNA for the CDR3: TGTGCCAGCAGCTTGAGCAATCGAGATGAGCAGTTCTTC.